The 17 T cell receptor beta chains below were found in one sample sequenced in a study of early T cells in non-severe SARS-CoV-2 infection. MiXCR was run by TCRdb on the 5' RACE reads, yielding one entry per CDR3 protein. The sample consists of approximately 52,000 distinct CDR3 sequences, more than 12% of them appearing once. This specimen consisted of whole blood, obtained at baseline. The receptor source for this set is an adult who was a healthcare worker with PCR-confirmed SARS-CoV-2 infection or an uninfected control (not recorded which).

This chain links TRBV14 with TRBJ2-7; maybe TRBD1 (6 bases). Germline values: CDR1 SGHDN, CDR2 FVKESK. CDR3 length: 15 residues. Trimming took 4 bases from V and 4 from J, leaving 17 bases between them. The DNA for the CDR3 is TGTGCCAGCAGCCCACCGGGACACCTAACTTACGAGCAGTACTTC. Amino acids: CASSPPGHLTYEQYF. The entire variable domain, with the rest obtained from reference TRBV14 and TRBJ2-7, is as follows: EAGVTQFPSHSVIEKGQTVTLRCDPISGHDNLYWYRRVMGKEIKFLLHFVKESKQDESGMPNNRFLAERTGGTYSTLKVQPAELEDSGVYFCASSPPGHLTYEQYFGPGTRLTVT.

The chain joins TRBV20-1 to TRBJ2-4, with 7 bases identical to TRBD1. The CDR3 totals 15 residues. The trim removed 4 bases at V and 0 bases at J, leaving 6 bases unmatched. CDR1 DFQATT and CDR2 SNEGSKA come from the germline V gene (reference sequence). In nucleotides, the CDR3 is TGCAGTGCTAATAGACAGGGTATAGCCAAAAACATTCAGTACTTC. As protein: CSANRQGIAKNIQYF.

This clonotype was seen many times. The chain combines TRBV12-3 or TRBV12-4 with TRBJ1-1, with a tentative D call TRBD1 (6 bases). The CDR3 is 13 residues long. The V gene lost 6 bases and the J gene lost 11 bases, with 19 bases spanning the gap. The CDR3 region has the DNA TGTGCCAGCAGCGAGGGAACCGGGACAAGTGCTTTCTTT. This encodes CASSEGTGTSAFF.

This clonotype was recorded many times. The CDR3 loop reads CASSVSNEQFF. CDR3 in DNA: TGTGCCAGCAGCGTCAGCAATGAGCAGTTCTTC. The chain recombines TRBV9 with TRBJ2-1; unclear D gene. The CDR3 sequence is 11 residues long. V was shortened by 2 bases and J by 6 bases, with 3 bases between the two germline ends. Germline CDR1 SGDLS, CDR2 YYNGEE.

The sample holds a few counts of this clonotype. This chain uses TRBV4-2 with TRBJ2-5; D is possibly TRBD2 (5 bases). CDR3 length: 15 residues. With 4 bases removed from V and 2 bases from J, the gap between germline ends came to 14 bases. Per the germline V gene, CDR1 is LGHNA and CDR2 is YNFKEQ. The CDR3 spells CASSRPGEGQETQYF. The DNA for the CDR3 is TGTGCCAGCAGCCGCCCCGGGGAAGGGCAAGAGACCCAGTACTTC.

CDR3 residues: CSAKQGAADSPLHF. CDR3 nucleotides: TGCAGTGCTAAACAGGGGGCGGCGGATTCACCCCTCCACTTT. The chain combines TRBV20-1 with TRBJ1-6; TRBD1 aligns across 9 bases. The V and J ends lost 4 bases and 8 bases, in that order; junction bases with no gene match: 6. Germline-derived CDR1 and CDR2 are DFQATT and SNEGSKA (reference sequence). CDR3 length equals 14 residues.

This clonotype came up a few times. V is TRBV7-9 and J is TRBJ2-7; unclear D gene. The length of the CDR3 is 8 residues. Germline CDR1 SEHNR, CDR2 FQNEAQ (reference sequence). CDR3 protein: CVSYEQYF. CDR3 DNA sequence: TGTGTCTCCTACGAGCAGTACTTC.

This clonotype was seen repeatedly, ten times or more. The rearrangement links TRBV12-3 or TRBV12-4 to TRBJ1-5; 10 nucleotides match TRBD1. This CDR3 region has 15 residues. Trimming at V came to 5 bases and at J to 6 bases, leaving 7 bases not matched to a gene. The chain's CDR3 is CASSPGTGDSQPQHF. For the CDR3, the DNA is TGTGCCAGCAGTCCCGGGACAGGGGACAGTCAGCCCCAGCATTTT.

CDR3 residues: CASSRPLRAGVPGELFF. The CDR3 bases are TGTGCCAGCAGTCGTCCCCTGCGAGCGGGAGTTCCCGGGGAGCTGTTTTTT. The chain is built from TRBV6-5 and TRBJ2-2, with 8 bases fitting TRBD2. The CDR3 totals 17 residues. From germline, CDR1 is MNHEY and CDR2 SVGAGI. Trimming took 5 bases from V and 6 from J; bases not matched to a gene: 14.

CDR3 nucleotide sequence: TGTGCCAGTAGCCGCCCCCCAGGGCCGAATGAGCAGTTCTTC. Translation: CASSRPPGPNEQFF. The chain combines TRBV19 with TRBJ2-1; a possible D gene is TRBD1 (5 bases). The CDR3 runs 14 residues. CDR1 is LNHDA, CDR2 SQIVND, per germline (reference sequence). Trimming took off 6 bases at V and 7 bases at J, with 16 bases between the two ends.

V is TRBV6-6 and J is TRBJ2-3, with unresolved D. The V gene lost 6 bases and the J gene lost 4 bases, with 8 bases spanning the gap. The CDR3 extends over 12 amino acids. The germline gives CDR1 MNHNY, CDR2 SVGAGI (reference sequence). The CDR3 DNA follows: TGTGCCAGCAGCCCCGACGCAGATACGCAGTATTTT. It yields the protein CASSPDADTQYF.

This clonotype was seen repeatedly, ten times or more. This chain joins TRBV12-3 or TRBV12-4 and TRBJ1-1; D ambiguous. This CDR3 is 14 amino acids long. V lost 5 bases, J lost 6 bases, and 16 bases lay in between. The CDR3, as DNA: TGTGCCAGCAGTCCCCACGCTCGAGAGGCTGAAGCTTTCTTT. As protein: CASSPHAREAEAFF.

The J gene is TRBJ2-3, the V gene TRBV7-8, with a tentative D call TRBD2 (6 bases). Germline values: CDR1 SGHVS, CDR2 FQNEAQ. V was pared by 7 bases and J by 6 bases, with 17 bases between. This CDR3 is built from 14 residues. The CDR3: CASTLTRLYDTQYF. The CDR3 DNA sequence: TGTGCCAGCACCCTGACTAGACTCTACGATACGCAGTATTTT.

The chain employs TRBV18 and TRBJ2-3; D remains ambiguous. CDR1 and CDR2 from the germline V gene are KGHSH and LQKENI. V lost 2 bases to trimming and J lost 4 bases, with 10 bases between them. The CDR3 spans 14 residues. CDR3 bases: TGTGCCAGCTCACCATCGGGCGAAGCAGATACGCAGTATTTT. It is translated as CASSPSGEADTQYF.

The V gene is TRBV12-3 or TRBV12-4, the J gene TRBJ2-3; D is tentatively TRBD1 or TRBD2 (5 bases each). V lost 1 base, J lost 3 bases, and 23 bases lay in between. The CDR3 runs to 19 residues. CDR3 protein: CASSLGRRTGLLRTDTQYF. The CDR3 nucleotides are TGTGCCAGCAGTTTAGGAAGACGTACAGGACTCCTCAGAACAGATACGCAGTATTTT.

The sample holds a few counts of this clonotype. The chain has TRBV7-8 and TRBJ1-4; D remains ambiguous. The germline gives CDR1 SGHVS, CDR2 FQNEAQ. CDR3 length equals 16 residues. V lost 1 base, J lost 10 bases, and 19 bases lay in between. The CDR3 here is CASSLEGRSLLRKLFF. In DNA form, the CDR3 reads TGTGCCAGCAGCTTAGAAGGACGGTCATTGTTAAGAAAACTGTTTTTT.

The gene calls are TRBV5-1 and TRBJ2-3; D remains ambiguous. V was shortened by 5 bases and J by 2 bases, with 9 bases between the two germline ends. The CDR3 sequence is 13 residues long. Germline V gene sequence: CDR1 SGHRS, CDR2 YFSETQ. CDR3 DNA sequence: TGCGCCAGCAGACAGATACCCACAGATACGCAGTATTTT. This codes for CASRQIPTDTQYF.